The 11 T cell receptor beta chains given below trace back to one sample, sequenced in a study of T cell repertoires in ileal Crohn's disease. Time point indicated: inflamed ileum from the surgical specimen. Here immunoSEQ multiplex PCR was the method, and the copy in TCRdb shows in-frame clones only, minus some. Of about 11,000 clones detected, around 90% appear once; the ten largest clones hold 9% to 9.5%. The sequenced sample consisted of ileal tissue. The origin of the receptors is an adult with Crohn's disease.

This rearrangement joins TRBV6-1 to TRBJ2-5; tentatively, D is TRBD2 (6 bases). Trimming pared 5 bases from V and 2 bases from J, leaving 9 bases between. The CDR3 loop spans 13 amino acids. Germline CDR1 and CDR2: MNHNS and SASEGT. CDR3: CASSRTTQETQYF. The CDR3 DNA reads TGTGCCAGCAGTAGGACTACTCAAGAGACCCAGTACTTC.

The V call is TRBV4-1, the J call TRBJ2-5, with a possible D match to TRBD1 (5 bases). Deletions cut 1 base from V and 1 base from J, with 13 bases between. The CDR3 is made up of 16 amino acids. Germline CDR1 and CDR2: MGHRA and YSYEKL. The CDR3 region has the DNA TGCGCCAGCAGCCAAGGGGGCGGTGGACCCCAAGAGACCCAGTACTTC. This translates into CASSQGGGGPQETQYF.

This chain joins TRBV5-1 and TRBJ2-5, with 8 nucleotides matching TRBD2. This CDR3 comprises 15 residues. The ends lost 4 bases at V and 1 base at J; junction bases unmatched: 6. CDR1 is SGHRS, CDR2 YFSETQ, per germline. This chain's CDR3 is CASSGTGGRQETQYF. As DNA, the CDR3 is TGCGCCAGCAGCGGGACGGGAGGGCGCCAAGAGACCCAGTACTTC.

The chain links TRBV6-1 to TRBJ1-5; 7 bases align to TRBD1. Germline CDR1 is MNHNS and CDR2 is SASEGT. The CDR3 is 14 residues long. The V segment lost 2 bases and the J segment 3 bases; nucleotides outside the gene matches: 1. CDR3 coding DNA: TGTGCCAGCAGTGAAAGGGGGCCCAATCAGCCCCAGCATTTT. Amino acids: CASSERGPNQPQHF.

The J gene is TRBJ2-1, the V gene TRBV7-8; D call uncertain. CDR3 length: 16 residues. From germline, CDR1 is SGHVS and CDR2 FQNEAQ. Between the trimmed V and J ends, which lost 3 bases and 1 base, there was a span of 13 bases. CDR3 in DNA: TGTGCCAGCAGCTTTGGTCAGGTTTCTTCCTACAATGAGCAGTTCTTC. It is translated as CASSFGQVSSYNEQFF.

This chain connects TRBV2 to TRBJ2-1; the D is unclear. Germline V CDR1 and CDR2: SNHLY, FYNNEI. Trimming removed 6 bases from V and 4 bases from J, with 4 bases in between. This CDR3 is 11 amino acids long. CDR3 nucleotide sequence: TGTGCCAGCAGGATATACAATGAGCAGTTCTTC. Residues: CASRIYNEQFF.

Here the CDR3 DNA reads TGCGCCACAAGGCAGGGTCTGAACACTGAAGCTTTCTTT. Amino acids: CATRQGLNTEAFF. The rearrangement links TRBV10-2 to TRBJ1-1, with D maybe TRBD1 (5 bases). V lost 10 bases to trimming and J lost 0 bases, with 12 bases between them. The CDR3 sequence is 13 residues long. Germline V gene data show CDR1 as WSHSY and CDR2 as SAAADI.

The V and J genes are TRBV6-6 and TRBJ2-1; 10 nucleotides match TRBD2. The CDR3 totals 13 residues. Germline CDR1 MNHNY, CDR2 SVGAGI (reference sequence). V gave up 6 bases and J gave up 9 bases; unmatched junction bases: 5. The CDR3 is CASRRAGGVEQFF. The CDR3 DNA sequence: TGTGCCAGCAGAAGAGCGGGAGGGGTTGAGCAGTTCTTC.

Here the CDR3 DNA reads TGTGCCAGCAGTACCGGGCTTAGCAATCAGCCCCAGCATTTT. Translated, it gives CASSTGLSNQPQHF. The chain couples TRBV6-6 to TRBJ1-5; D gene unclear. This CDR3 is 14 amino acids long. Trimming took off 5 bases at V and 0 bases at J, with 8 bases between the two ends. The germline V gene encodes CDR1 MNHNY and CDR2 SVGAGI (reference sequence).

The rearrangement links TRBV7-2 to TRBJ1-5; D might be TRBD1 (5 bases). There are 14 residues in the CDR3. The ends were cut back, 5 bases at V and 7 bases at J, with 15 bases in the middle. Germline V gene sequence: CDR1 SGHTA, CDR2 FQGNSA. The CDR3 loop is CASSHPGSGQPQHF. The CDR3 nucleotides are TGTGCCAGCAGCCACCCAGGGTCAGGGCAGCCCCAGCATTTT. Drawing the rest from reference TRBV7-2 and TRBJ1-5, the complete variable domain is GAGVSQSPSNKVTEKGKDVELRCDPISGHTALYWYRQSLGQGLEFLIYFQGNSAPDKSGLPSDRFSAERTGGSVSTLTIQRTQQEDSAVYLCASSHPGSGQPQHFGDGTRLSIL.

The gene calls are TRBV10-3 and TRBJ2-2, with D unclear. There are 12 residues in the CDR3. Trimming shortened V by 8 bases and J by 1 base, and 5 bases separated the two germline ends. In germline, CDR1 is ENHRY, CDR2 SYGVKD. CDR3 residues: CAIQGNTGELFF. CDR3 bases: TGTGCCATCCAAGGGAACACCGGGGAGCTGTTTTTT.